These 21 T cell receptor beta chains came from one sample sequenced in a study of beta chain features in type 1 diabetes. Expressed TCRB transcripts got sequenced, as all isolated RNA was reverse transcribed. TCRdb's table, derived via immunoSEQ multiplex PCR, lists solely in-frame clones and lacks some. The table shows some 150,000 clones, with roughly 10% occurring only once. Input material: central memory CD4+ T cells from blood. The receptors shown here come from a woman aged 40 to 49 in good health.

This chain links TRBV27 with TRBJ2-3; perhaps TRBD2 as D (5 bases). V dropped 6 bases and J dropped 4 bases, with 14 bases sitting between them. The CDR3 has 14 amino acids. Germline values: CDR1 MNHEY, CDR2 SMNVEV (reference sequence). The CDR3 DNA follows: TGTGCCAGCAGAGTACCGGGGTTCGCAGATACGCAGTATTTT. It codes for CASRVPGFADTQYF.

The chain employs TRBV15 and TRBJ2-5; 8 bases agree with TRBD2. CDR3 length: 15 amino acids. Germline trimming cut 4 bases from V and 1 base from J; bases unmatched to any gene: 5. In germline, CDR1 is LNHNV, CDR2 YYDKDF (reference sequence). The CDR3 protein is CATSTRTSGQETQYF. Written as DNA, the CDR3 is TGTGCCACCAGCACAAGAACTAGCGGCCAAGAGACCCAGTACTTC.

The V gene is TRBV12-5, the J gene TRBJ2-3, with 8 bases fitting TRBD1. With V trimmed by 4 bases and J by 7 bases, 10 bases remained unmatched. The CDR3 is 15 amino acids. Per germline, CDR1 LGHNT and CDR2 FRNRAP. DNA for the CDR3: TGTGCTAGTGGTTGGGGACAGGCGGAATCCAATACGCAGTATTTT. Encoded protein: CASGWGQAESNTQYF.

The chain carries TRBV6-5 and TRBJ2-3; TRBD2 aligns across 8 bases. This CDR3 spans 15 amino acids. The V gene's germline CDR1 is MNHEY and CDR2 SVGAGI. The junction had 11 bases not matched to a gene; V was cut back by 7 bases and J by 5 bases. The CDR3 sequence is CASTRGLAHEDTQYF. Written as DNA, the CDR3 is TGTGCCAGCACCCGAGGACTAGCTCATGAAGATACGCAGTATTTT.

The chain joins TRBV6-5 to TRBJ2-7, with TRBD1 matching 7 bases. CDR3 length equals 13 residues. Per germline, CDR1 MNHEY and CDR2 SVGAGI. Losses at the gene ends were 6 bases for V and 2 bases for J; bases not matched to a gene: 4. As DNA, the CDR3 is TGTGCCAGCAGCACGGACAGGACCTACGAGCAGTACTTC. Translated, it gives CASSTDRTYEQYF.

The V gene is TRBV12-5, the J gene TRBJ2-2; D gene ambiguous. Trimming pared 2 bases from V and 5 bases from J, leaving 3 bases between. Germline CDR1 reads LGHNT; CDR2 reads FRNRAP. This CDR3 region has 12 residues. This CDR3 is CASGLRTGELFF. The CDR3 DNA sequence: TGTGCTAGTGGTTTGCGGACCGGGGAGCTGTTTTTT. The full variable domain, completed using reference TRBV12-5 and TRBJ2-2, is DARVTQTPRHKVTEMGQEVTMRCQPILGHNTVFWYRQTMMQGLELLAYFRNRAPLDDSGMPKDRFSAEMPDATLATLKIQPSEPRDSAVYFCASGLRTGELFFGEGSRLTVL.

CDR3 protein: CASSLAGSSYEQYF. The CDR3 bases are TGCGCCAGCAGCTTGGCGGGGAGCTCCTACGAGCAGTACTTC. The V and J genes are TRBV5-1 and TRBJ2-7, with D tentatively TRBD2 (5 bases). This CDR3 has 14 amino acids. Germline V gene lookup returns CDR1 SGHRS and CDR2 YFSETQ. Between the trimmed V and J ends, which lost 0 bases and 0 bases, there was a span of 7 bases.

This clone has more than one count but fewer than ten. V usage is TRBV7-6 and J usage is TRBJ2-1; 9 nucleotides agree with TRBD2. The CDR3 runs 20 residues. Per the germline V gene, CDR1 is SGHVS and CDR2 is FNYEAQ. J was trimmed by 2 bases and V by 1 base; bases with no gene match: 15. In nucleotides, the CDR3 is TGTGCCAGCAGCTTAGTCGGCGGGGGGGCCCCTGGCCTGCCCTACAATGAGCAGTTCTTC. It specifies CASSLVGGGAPGLPYNEQFF.

This clone was counted between two and nine times. Written as DNA, the CDR3 is TGTGCCAGCATCGTCCGGGCAGGGGAGAACACTGAAGCTTTCTTT. As protein: CASIVRAGENTEAFF. The rearrangement joins TRBV2 to TRBJ1-1, with a tentative D call TRBD1 (6 bases). Deletions cut 7 bases from V and 1 base from J, with 16 bases between. The V gene's germline CDR1 is SNHLY and CDR2 FYNNEI. The CDR3 loop spans 15 amino acids.

This clone was counted only a few times. The CDR3 is CASGLVLLGGKETQYF. For the CDR3, the DNA is TGTGCTAGTGGTTTGGTATTATTAGGGGGTAAAGAGACCCAGTACTTC. The V and J genes are TRBV12-5 and TRBJ2-5; the D gene is possibly TRBD1 (6 bases). CDR1 LGHNT and CDR2 FRNRAP come from the germline V gene. The CDR3 is 16 amino acids. With 0 bases removed from V and 3 bases from J, the gap between germline ends came to 14 bases.

V gene TRBV6-1 combines with J gene TRBJ2-5; a possible D gene is TRBD2 (6 bases). V was cut by 5 bases and J by 1 base, with 11 bases left in between. The germline V gene encodes CDR1 MNHNS and CDR2 SASEGT. This CDR3 region has 14 residues. The CDR3 loop is CASSTRLGQETQYF. CDR3 DNA: TGTGCCAGCAGTACCCGACTAGGCCAAGAGACCCAGTACTTC.

This clone has a handful of counts. The chain employs TRBV10-3 and TRBJ1-5; 7 bases are a match to TRBD1. Germline V CDR1 and CDR2: ENHRY, SYGVKD. V shed 6 bases, J shed 7 bases, and the junction held 6 bases outside the gene matches. This CDR3 contains 13 residues. The CDR3 bases are TGTGCCATCAGGGAAGACAGGGCCCAGCCCCAGCATTTT. Residues: CAIREDRAQPQHF.

V usage is TRBV29-1 and J usage is TRBJ1-1; 9 nucleotides agree with TRBD1. Trimming took 6 bases from V and 5 from J; bases not matched to a gene: 10. CDR1 is SQVTM, CDR2 ANQGSEA, per germline. The CDR3 covers 14 residues. The CDR3 DNA reads TGCAGCGTAGCCGCAACAGGGGGCTGGACTGAAGCTTTCTTT. It translates to CSVAATGGWTEAFF.

The CDR3 here is CASSKFREQSNQPQHF. Here the CDR3 DNA reads TGTGCCAGCAGCAAATTCAGGGAACAAAGCAATCAGCCCCAGCATTTT. The rearrangement joins TRBV7-8 to TRBJ1-5; TRBD1 is a possible D gene (5 bases). CDR1 is SGHVS and CDR2 is FQNEAQ in the germline V gene. V lost 5 bases, J lost 1 base, and 15 bases lay in between. There are 16 residues in the CDR3. Combining the CDR3 with reference TRBV7-8 and TRBJ1-5 gives the whole variable domain GAGVSQSPRYKVAKRGQDVALRCDPISGHVSLFWYQQALGQGPEFLTYFQNEAQLDKSGLPSDRFFAERPEGSVSTLKIQRTQQEDSAVYLCASSKFREQSNQPQHFGDGTRLSIL.

The chain joins TRBV6-6 to TRBJ1-2, with a weak D call TRBD1 (6 bases). The germline V gene encodes CDR1 MNHNY and CDR2 SVGAGI (reference sequence). The CDR3 has 14 amino acids. The V end lost 8 bases, the J end lost 4 bases, and 17 bases lay between the germline ends. The CDR3 bases are TGTGCCAGCCACCCACCAGGACAGAGCTATGGCTACACCTTC. It codes for CASHPPGQSYGYTF.

This clone was seen ten or more times. The J gene is TRBJ2-1, the V gene TRBV9, with D hard to call. V was pared by 7 bases and J by 7 bases, with 9 bases between. Germline V gene lookup returns CDR1 SGDLS and CDR2 YYNGEE. CDR3 length: 11 amino acids. The CDR3 coding sequence is TGTGCCAGCTTGTGGCGGAATGAGCAGTTCTTC. Its protein product is CASLWRNEQFF.

CDR3 in DNA: TGCGCCAGCAGTAGGGAGTACGGCGAAAGGCGCTATGGCTACACCTTC. Translating it yields CASSREYGERRYGYTF. V gene TRBV5-1 combines with J gene TRBJ1-2; no reliable D call. The V end was cut by 5 bases, the J end by 4 bases, with 21 bases between. The CDR3 is made up of 16 amino acids. The germline V gene encodes CDR1 SGHRS and CDR2 YFSETQ.

This clone was counted only a few times. This CDR3 reads CASSSAGAITDTQYF. The CDR3 DNA is TGCGCCAGCAGCTCAGCGGGGGCGATCACAGATACGCAGTATTTT. The chain links TRBV5-1 to TRBJ2-3; TRBD2 agrees at 8 bases. V trimming: 3 bases; J trimming: 2 bases; junction bases outside the gene matches: 5. This CDR3 has 15 residues. Germline CDR1 and CDR2: SGHRS and YFSETQ.

The genes are TRBV7-7 and TRBJ2-5; possibly TRBD1 for D (7 bases). The germline V gene encodes CDR1 SSHAT and CDR2 FNYEAQ (reference sequence). V was clipped by 5 bases and J by 2 bases, with 15 bases between them. This CDR3 has 15 residues. In DNA form, the CDR3 reads TGTGCCAGCAGCCAAAGGGCGGGACAGCAAGAGACCCAGTACTTC. Translating gives CASSQRAGQQETQYF.

This clone was seen more than once but under ten times. This chain connects TRBV29-1 to TRBJ2-3, with 14 bases that match TRBD2. The CDR3 length is 18 residues. With V trimmed by 0 bases and J by 3 bases, 8 bases remained unmatched. Germline V gene data show CDR1 as SQVTM and CDR2 as ANQGSEA. The CDR3 loop reads CSVEERGLAGGRTDTQYF. CDR3 nucleotide sequence: TGCAGCGTTGAAGAGAGAGGACTAGCGGGGGGCAGAACAGATACGCAGTATTTT.

The CDR3 loop reads CASSRIGDTDTQYF. In nucleotides, the CDR3 is TGTGCCAGCTCCCGGATCGGGGACACAGATACGCAGTATTTT. The chain couples TRBV18 to TRBJ2-3; D possibly corresponds to TRBD2 (5 bases). The length of the CDR3 is 14 residues. CDR1 is KGHSH and CDR2 is LQKENI in the germline V gene. V dropped 6 bases and J dropped 2 bases, with 12 bases sitting between them.